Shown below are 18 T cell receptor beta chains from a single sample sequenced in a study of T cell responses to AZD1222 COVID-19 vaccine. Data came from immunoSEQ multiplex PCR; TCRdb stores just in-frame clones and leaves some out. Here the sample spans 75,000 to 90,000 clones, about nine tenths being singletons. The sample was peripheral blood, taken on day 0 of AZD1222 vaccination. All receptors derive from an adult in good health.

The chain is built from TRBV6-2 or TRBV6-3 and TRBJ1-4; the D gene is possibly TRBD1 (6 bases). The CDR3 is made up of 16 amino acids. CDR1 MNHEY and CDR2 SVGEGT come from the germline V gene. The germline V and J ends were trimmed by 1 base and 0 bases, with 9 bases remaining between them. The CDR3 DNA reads TGTGCCAGCAGTTACTTTGGGACAACAACTAATGAAAAACTGTTTTTT. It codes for CASSYFGTTTNEKLFF.

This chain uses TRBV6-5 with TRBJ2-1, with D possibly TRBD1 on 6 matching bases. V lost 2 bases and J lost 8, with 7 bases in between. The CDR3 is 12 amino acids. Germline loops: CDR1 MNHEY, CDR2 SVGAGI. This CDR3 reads CASSYGGHEQFF. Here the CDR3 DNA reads TGTGCCAGCAGTTACGGGGGCCATGAGCAGTTCTTC.

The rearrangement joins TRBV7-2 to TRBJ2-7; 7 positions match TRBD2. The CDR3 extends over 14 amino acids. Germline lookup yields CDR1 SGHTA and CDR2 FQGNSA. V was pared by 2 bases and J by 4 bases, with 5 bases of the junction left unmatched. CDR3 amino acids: CASSLMAGVYEQYF. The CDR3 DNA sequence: TGTGCCAGCAGCTTAATGGCGGGAGTATACGAGCAGTACTTC.

The CDR3 DNA reads TGTGCCAGCAGCCCCAACATTTACGAGCAGTACTTC. Its translation: CASSPNIYEQYF. The chain carries TRBV27 and TRBJ2-7, with unresolved D. Germline V lookup: CDR1 MNHEY, CDR2 SMNVEV (reference sequence). This CDR3 has 12 residues. Trimming shortened V by 6 bases and J by 4 bases, and 10 bases separated the two germline ends.

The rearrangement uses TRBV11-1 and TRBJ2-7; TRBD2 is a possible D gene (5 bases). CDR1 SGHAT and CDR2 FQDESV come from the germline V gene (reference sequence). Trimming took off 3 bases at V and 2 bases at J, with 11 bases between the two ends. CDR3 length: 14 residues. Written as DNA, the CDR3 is TGTGCCAGCAGCTTTACCGGGAAACCCTACGAGCAGTACTTC. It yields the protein CASSFTGKPYEQYF.

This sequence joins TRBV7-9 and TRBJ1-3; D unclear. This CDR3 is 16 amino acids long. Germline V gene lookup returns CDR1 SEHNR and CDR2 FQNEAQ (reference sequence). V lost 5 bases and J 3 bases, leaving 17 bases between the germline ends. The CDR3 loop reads CASSPRLQGSGNTIYF. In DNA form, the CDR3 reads TGTGCCAGCAGCCCTCGACTCCAAGGAAGTGGAAACACCATATATTTT.

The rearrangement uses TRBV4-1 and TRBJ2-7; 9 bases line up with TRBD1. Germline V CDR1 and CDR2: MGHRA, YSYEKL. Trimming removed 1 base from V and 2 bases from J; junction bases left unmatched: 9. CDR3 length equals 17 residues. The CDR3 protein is CASSQGWGQGFTYEQYF. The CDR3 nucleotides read TGCGCCAGCAGCCAAGGCTGGGGACAGGGATTCACCTACGAGCAGTACTTC.

Here the CDR3 DNA reads TGTGCCAGCAGCTTACAGACCCCTAGCACAGATACGCAGTATTTT. Protein sequence: CASSLQTPSTDTQYF. The rearrangement joins TRBV11-1 to TRBJ2-3; D gene unclear. Germline loops: CDR1 SGHAT, CDR2 FQDESV (reference sequence). V lost 2 bases, J lost 0 bases, and 9 bases lay in between. This CDR3 spans 15 amino acids.

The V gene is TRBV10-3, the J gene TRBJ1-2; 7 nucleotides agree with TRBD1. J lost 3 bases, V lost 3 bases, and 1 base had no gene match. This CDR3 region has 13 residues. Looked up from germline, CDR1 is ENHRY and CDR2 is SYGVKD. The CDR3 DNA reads TGTGCCATCAGTGAAACAGGGGACTATGGCTACACCTTC. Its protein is CAISETGDYGYTF.

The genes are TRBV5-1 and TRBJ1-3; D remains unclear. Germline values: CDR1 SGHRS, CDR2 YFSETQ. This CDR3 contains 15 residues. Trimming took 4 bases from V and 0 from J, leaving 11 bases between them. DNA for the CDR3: TGCGCCAGCAGCCGATCCCCGGACTCTGGAAACACCATATATTTT. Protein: CASSRSPDSGNTIYF.

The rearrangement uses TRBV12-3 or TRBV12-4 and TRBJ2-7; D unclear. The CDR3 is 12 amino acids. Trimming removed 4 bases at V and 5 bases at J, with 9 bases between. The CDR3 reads CASSSRRDEQYF. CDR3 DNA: TGTGCCAGCAGTTCACGTAGGGACGAGCAGTACTTC.

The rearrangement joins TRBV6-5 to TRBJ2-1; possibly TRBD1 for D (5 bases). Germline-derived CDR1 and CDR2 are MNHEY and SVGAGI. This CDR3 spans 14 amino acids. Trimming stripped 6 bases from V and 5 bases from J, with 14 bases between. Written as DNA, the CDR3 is TGTGCCAGCAGCTTCCGTGACAGCCACAATGAGCAGTTCTTC. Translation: CASSFRDSHNEQFF.

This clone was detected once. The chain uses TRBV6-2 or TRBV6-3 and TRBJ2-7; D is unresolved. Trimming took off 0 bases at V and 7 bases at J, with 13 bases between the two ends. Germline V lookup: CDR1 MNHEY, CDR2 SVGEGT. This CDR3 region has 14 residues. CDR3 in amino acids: CASSYSGRSGEQYF. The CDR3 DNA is TGTGCCAGCAGTTACTCTGGCCGCAGTGGGGAGCAGTACTTC.

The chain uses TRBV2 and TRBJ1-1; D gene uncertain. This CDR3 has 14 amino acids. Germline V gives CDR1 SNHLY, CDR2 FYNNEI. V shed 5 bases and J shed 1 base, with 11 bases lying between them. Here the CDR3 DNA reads TGTGCCAGCAGTCAGAGGGTGTCGAACACTGAAGCTTTCTTT. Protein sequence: CASSQRVSNTEAFF.

In DNA form, the CDR3 reads TGTGCCAGCAGCCCGGGACTAGCGGACACAGATACGCAGTATTTT. Amino acid sequence: CASSPGLADTDTQYF. The chain couples TRBV6-2 or TRBV6-3 to TRBJ2-3; TRBD2 aligns across 11 bases. The V gene's germline CDR1 is MNHEY and CDR2 SVGEGT. Trimming at V came to 6 bases and at J to 2 bases, leaving 4 bases not matched to a gene. The CDR3 covers 15 residues.

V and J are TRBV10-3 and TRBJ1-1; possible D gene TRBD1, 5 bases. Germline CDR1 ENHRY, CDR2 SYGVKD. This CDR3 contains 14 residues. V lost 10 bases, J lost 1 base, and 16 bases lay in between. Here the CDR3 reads CATVVRGENTEAFF. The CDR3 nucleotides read TGTGCCACCGTCGTTCGGGGGGAGAACACTGAAGCTTTCTTT.

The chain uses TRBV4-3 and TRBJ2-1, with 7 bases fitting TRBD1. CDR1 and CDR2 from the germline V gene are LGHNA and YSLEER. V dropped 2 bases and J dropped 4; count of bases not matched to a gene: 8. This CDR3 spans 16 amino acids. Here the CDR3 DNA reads TGCGCCAGCAGCCAACAAGGACAGGAAGTGTACAATGAGCAGTTCTTC. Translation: CASSQQGQEVYNEQFF.

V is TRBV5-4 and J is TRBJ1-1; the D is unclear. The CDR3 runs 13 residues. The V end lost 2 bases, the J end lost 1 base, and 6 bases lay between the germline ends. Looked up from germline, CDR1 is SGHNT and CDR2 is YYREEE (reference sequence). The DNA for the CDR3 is TGTGCCAGCAGCTTTTCGGGGAACACTGAAGCTTTCTTT. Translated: CASSFSGNTEAFF. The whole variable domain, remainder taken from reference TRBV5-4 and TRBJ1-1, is ETGVTQSPTHLIKTRGQQVTLRCSSQSGHNTVSWYQQALGQGPQFIFQYYREEENGRGNFPPRFSGLQFPNYSSELNVNALELDDSALYLCASSFSGNTEAFFGQGTRLTVV.